These 8 T cell receptor beta chains were all obtained from the same sample, sequenced in a study of CD8+ T cells in alopecia areata. cDNA prepared by RNA extraction and subsequent reverse transcription served as the template for sequencing. TCRdb's copy holds only in-frame clones and misses some; the assay was immunoSEQ multiplex PCR. The sample lists approximately 150,000 clones; around 86% were seen once. The sequenced sample was CD8+ T cells sorted from blood, obtained at week 0. The receptors shown here come from a human donor with alopecia areata.

V gene TRBV7-9 combines with J gene TRBJ2-7; 7 bases agree with TRBD1. With 4 bases clipped from V and 2 bases from J, the junction kept 8 bases outside the gene matches. The CDR3 runs to 15 residues. CDR1 and CDR2 from the germline V gene are SEHNR and FQNEAQ (reference sequence). DNA for the CDR3: TGTGCCAGCAGCTACGACAGGGTGTCTCCCTACGAGCAGTACTTC. Its protein product is CASSYDRVSPYEQYF.

The chain combines TRBV4-1 with TRBJ2-3; D unclear. Trimming took off 0 bases at V and 3 bases at J, with 4 bases between the two ends. The CDR3 totals 13 residues. In germline, CDR1 is MGHRA, CDR2 YSYEKL. CDR3 region: CASSQDSTDTQYF. The DNA for the CDR3 is TGCGCCAGCAGCCAAGATTCGACAGATACGCAGTATTTT.

This chain uses TRBV19 with TRBJ2-1; TRBD1 aligns across 8 bases. In germline, CDR1 is LNHDA, CDR2 SQIVND (reference sequence). J was trimmed by 7 bases and V by 7 bases; bases with no gene match: 9. This CDR3 has 14 residues. DNA for the CDR3: TGTGCCAGTACCACCACAGGGGGGTATAATGAGCAGTTCTTC. Amino acids: CASTTTGGYNEQFF.

The J gene is TRBJ2-5, the V gene TRBV27, with D uncertain. The germline V gene has CDR1 MNHEY and CDR2 SMNVEV (reference sequence). The CDR3 length is 10 residues. V lost 8 bases and J 7 bases, leaving 8 bases between the germline ends. CDR3: CASGLATQYF. DNA for the CDR3: TGTGCCAGCGGGTTGGCGACCCAGTACTTC.

This chain joins TRBV7-6 and TRBJ1-2; tentative D call: TRBD1 (5 bases). The germline V gene encodes CDR1 SGHVS and CDR2 FNYEAQ. With 6 bases removed from V and 4 bases from J, the gap between germline ends came to 18 bases. The length of the CDR3 is 15 residues. The CDR3 nucleotides are TGTGCCAGCAGTCCAATGCCAGGGAATAGCTATGGCTACACCTTC. This sequence encodes CASSPMPGNSYGYTF.

The chain is built from TRBV9 and TRBJ2-7; D might be TRBD1 or TRBD2, each matching 5 bases. Germline CDR1 reads SGDLS; CDR2 reads YYNGEE. This CDR3 has 14 amino acids. Trimming removed 4 bases at V and 1 base at J, with 12 bases between. The CDR3 region is CASSPRDGSYEQYF. The CDR3 bases are TGTGCCAGCAGCCCACGGGACGGTTCCTACGAGCAGTACTTC. The full variable domain, in which reference TRBV9 and TRBJ2-7 provide the parts outside the CDR3, is DSGVTQTPKHLITATGQRVTLRCSPRSGDLSVYWYQQSLDQGLQFLIQYYNGEERAKGNILERFSAQQFPDLHSELNLSSLELGDSALYFCASSPRDGSYEQYFGPGTRLTVT.

J is TRBJ2-1 and V is TRBV7-9; TRBD1 matches 10 bases. Germline values: CDR1 SEHNR, CDR2 FQNEAQ (reference sequence). This CDR3 is 15 amino acids long. The V and J ends lost 6 bases and 3 bases, in that order; junction bases with no gene match: 5. CDR3 amino acids: CASRETGGLYNEQFF. DNA of the CDR3: TGTGCCAGCAGAGAGACAGGGGGCCTCTACAATGAGCAGTTCTTC.

This clone has just a few counts. The rearrangement links TRBV5-1 to TRBJ2-7; TRBD1 matches at 10 bases. V shed 4 bases, J shed 5 bases, and the junction held 6 bases outside the gene matches. This CDR3 is 14 amino acids long. Germline V gene sequence: CDR1 SGHRS, CDR2 YFSETQ. The CDR3 DNA follows: TGCGCCAGCAGCCAAGGACAGGGGGAGGACGAGCAGTACTTC. Translation: CASSQGQGEDEQYF.